This is a list of T cell receptor beta chains from one sample in a study of technical replicates of blood from several donors. Some clones are missing from TCRdb's copy, which holds only in-frame ones; the method was immunoSEQ multiplex PCR. The table shows about 89,000 clones, with 90% to 95% occurring only once. Sequenced: T cells isolated from PBMCs. These receptors were obtained from a human donor in good health. The CDR3 runs from the conserved cysteine through the conserved F or W. D genes are given only for firm matches. Clone sizes are given selectively: once, few, many, or a class where the clone is expanded.

v_call	j_call	clone_size	d_call	cdr3_aa	cdr3_nt
TRBV6-5	TRBJ2-7	NA	TRBD1	CASSSHGQGLYEQYF	TGTGCCAGCAGTTCACATGGACAGGGTCTTTACGAGCAGTACTTC
TRBV7-9	TRBJ2-7	NA	TRBD2	CASSLIGPGGDIEQYF	TGTGCCAGCAGCTTAATAGGACCCGGGGGGGATATCGAGCAGTACTTC
TRBV2	TRBJ2-5	NA	NA	CASSEVSEETQYF	TGTGCCAGCAGTGAGGTGTCAGAAGAGACCCAGTACTTC
TRBV6-1	TRBJ1-2	NA	NA	CASSEPGADYGYTF	TGTGCCAGCAGTGAACCAGGGGCGGACTATGGCTACACCTTC
TRBV28	TRBJ2-7	NA	NA	CASSSGQGKWHEQYF	TGTGCCAGCAGTTCAGGGCAAGGGAAATGGCACGAGCAGTACTTC
TRBV6-5	TRBJ1-1	NA	NA	CASSYSARVLNTEAFF	TGTGCCAGCAGTTACTCGGCCAGGGTGTTGAACACTGAAGCTTTCTTT
TRBV5-1	TRBJ2-2	NA	TRBD1	CATYSGQGRTGELFF	TGCGCCACCTACTCGGGACAGGGAAGGACCGGGGAGCTGTTTTTT
TRBV27	TRBJ1-3	NA	NA	CASSPRDNRGNTIYF	TGTGCCAGCAGTCCCCGGGACAACCGAGGAAACACCATATATTTT
TRBV13	TRBJ1-6	NA	TRBD1	CASSPGQSSYNSPLHF	TGTGCCAGCAGCCCGGGACAGAGCTCCTATAATTCACCCCTCCACTTT
TRBV29-1	TRBJ1-1	once	NA	CSVELPVGSTEAFF	TGCAGCGTAGAACTGCCTGTTGGGAGCACTGAAGCTTTCTTT
TRBV6-1	TRBJ1-4	NA	NA	CASSLQGKGEKLFF	TGTGCCAGCAGTCTTCAGGGGAAAGGGGAAAAACTGTTTTTT
TRBV5-1	TRBJ2-1	NA	TRBD2	CASSLAGGVNEQFF	TGCGCCAGCAGCTTAGCGGGGGGGGTTAATGAGCAGTTCTTC
TRBV11-2	TRBJ1-2	NA	NA	CASSLDRGRETWALYGYTF	TGTGCCAGCAGCTTAGATCGTGGGAGGGAGACCTGGGCGCTCTATGGCTACACCTTC
TRBV7-9	TRBJ2-7	NA	NA	CASSLGGGTHEQYF	TGTGCCAGCAGCTTGGGAGGGGGGACCCACGAGCAGTACTTC
TRBV28	TRBJ1-2	NA	NA	CASSFQAGNYGYTF	TGTGCCAGCAGTTTCCAAGCAGGAAACTATGGCTACACCTTC
TRBV7-9	TRBJ1-1	NA	NA	CASSVHGDTEAFF	TGTGCCAGCAGCGTACACGGGGACACTGAAGCTTTCTTT
TRBV2	TRBJ2-1	NA	NA	CASTSSRTGRFF	TGTGCCAGCACCTCAAGTCGTACAGGTCGGTTCTTC
TRBV9	TRBJ1-6	NA	NA	CASSRWDTINSPLHF	TGTGCCAGCAGCCGTTGGGACACGATTAATTCACCCCTCCACTTT
TRBV14	TRBJ2-1	once	NA	CASSQEGLSNEQFF	TGTGCCAGCAGCCAGGAAGGACTTTCCAATGAGCAGTTCTTC
TRBV6-1	TRBJ1-5	NA	NA	CASSEGQTGADNQPQHF	TGTGCCAGCAGTGAAGGGCAGACGGGTGCGGACAATCAGCCCCAGCATTTT
TRBV11-2	TRBJ1-1	NA	NA	CASSLGSGAEAFF	TGTGCCAGCAGCTTAGGTTCCGGAGCCGAAGCTTTCTTT
TRBV28	TRBJ2-7	NA	TRBD2	CASSLRRLAGGPYEQYF	TGTGCCAGCAGTTTAAGGAGACTAGCGGGAGGGCCTTACGAGCAGTACTTC
TRBV19	TRBJ1-1	NA	NA	CATGDPNTEAFF	TGTGCCACGGGGGACCCGAACACTGAAGCTTTCTTT
TRBV28	TRBJ2-2	NA	NA	CASSLGVPNTGELFF	TGTGCCAGCAGTTTGGGAGTCCCGAACACCGGGGAGCTGTTTTTT
TRBV9	TRBJ1-2	NA	TRBD1	CASSSGTGDSYGYTF	TGTGCCAGCAGCTCAGGGACAGGGGATAGCTATGGCTACACCTTC
TRBV10-1	TRBJ2-1	NA	NA	CASSSGTPYNEQFF	TGCGCCAGCAGCTCCGGGACACCCTACAATGAGCAGTTCTTC
TRBV4-1	TRBJ2-7	NA	NA	CASSQTRDLRHYEQYF	TGCGCCAGCAGCCAAACTCGTGACTTGCGGCACTACGAGCAGTACTTC
TRBV19	TRBJ1-2	NA	NA	CASSSGDGYTF	TGTGCCAGTAGCAGCGGGGATGGCTACACCTTC
TRBV5-1	TRBJ1-3	once	NA	CASSRGSSGNTIYF	TGCGCCAGCAGCCGCGGCAGCTCTGGAAACACCATATATTTT
TRBV28	TRBJ2-3	few	TRBD1	CASSFNRGWADTQYF	TGTGCCAGCAGTTTCAACAGGGGATGGGCAGATACGCAGTATTTT
TRBV30	TRBJ2-7	NA	NA	CAWSQGRGREQYF	TGTGCCTGGAGTCAAGGTCGGGGGAGGGAGCAGTACTTC
TRBV5-1	TRBJ2-7	NA	NA	CASSGEQGVYEQYF	TGCGCCAGCAGCGGCGAACAGGGAGTCTACGAGCAGTACTTC
TRBV6-5	TRBJ2-3	NA	TRBD1	CASSTRTGPRDTQYF	TGTGCCAGCAGTACCCGGACAGGCCCCAGGGATACGCAGTATTTT
TRBV28	TRBJ2-7	NA	NA	CASHAGVEQYF	TGTGCCAGCCACGCAGGGGTCGAGCAGTACTTC
TRBV28	TRBJ1-2	NA	TRBD1	CASSFYRGRGVNGYTF	TGTGCCAGCAGTTTCTACAGGGGCAGGGGCGTGAATGGCTACACCTTC
TRBV7-9	TRBJ2-7	NA	TRBD1	CASSSRDSEQYF	TGTGCCAGCAGCTCCCGGGACAGCGAGCAGTACTTC
TRBV9	TRBJ2-3	NA	NA	CASSLRDTDTQYF	TGTGCCAGCAGCCTAAGAGATACAGATACGCAGTATTTT
TRBV25-1	TRBJ1-5	NA	NA	CASSDGQGPNQPQHF	TGTGCCAGCAGTGACGGGCAGGGCCCCAATCAGCCCCAGCATTTT
TRBV2	TRBJ2-1	NA	NA	CASSVASYNEQFF	TGTGCCAGCAGTGTGGCCTCATACAATGAGCAGTTCTTC
TRBV2	TRBJ1-1	NA	NA	CASWAAGGTEAFF	TGTGCCAGCTGGGCCGCGGGAGGCACTGAAGCTTTCTTT
TRBV29-1	TRBJ1-2	NA	TRBD1	CSGKTGTDYGYTF	TGCAGCGGCAAGACCGGGACAGACTATGGCTACACCTTC